This entry concerns a single TCR beta chain. This sample stems from a study of PD-L1 blockade in urothelial cancer. Background on the study: The researchers analyzed blood 3 weeks (second dose) and 6 weeks after treatment start. Typically, measured as a median, blood samples had approximately 130,000 T cells.

CDR3 length equals 15 residues. The J segment lost 2 bases and the V segment lost 2 bases, leaving 5 bases of the junction unmatched. CDR1 is SGHDT and CDR2 is YYEEEE in the germline V gene. The templates were synthetic TCR analogs, and they were spiked into each PCR. Clones were read by immunoSEQ multiplex PCR, and TCRdb kept only the in-frame ones, dropping some. The table lists 70,000 to 80,000 clones, roughly 80% of them singletons, with about 6.2% in the top ten. Time point reported: pretreatment peripheral blood. Each patient gave between 1 and 8 samples of peripheral blood mononuclear cells, which were collected pretreatment and during treatment.

The rearrangement uses TRBV5-6 and TRBJ2-3; 7 bases match TRBD2. Material: PBMCs, obtained around atezolizumab (anti-PD-L1) treatment. The clonotype comes from a man in his forties with urothelial cancer. CDR3 loop: CASSFGLVDTDTQYF. The CDR3 region has the DNA TGTGCCAGCAGCTTTGGACTAGTCGACACAGATACGCAGTATTTT.